This T cell receptor (beta chain) came from a study of CD8 T cells in ankylosing spondylitis. Study outcomes and limitations: It appeared that ankylosing spondylitis blood was characterized by a TCR beta motif of 8 or 9 highly homologous variants.

For this clonotype: Antigen specificity is unknown.

CDR1 and CDR2 (germline): SNHLY, FYNNEI. V lost 6 bases and J lost 3, with 18 bases in between. The CDR3 contains 15 residues. TCRdb re-analysed the 5' RACE reads in MiXCR, keeping a single row per CDR3 protein. The sample consists of some 800,000 distinct CDR3 sequences, about 12% of them appearing once. This chain connects TRBV2 to TRBJ2-7; D gene ambiguous. The sample comprised blood, either unsorted or a sorted T cell fraction (not recorded which). This TCR was sampled from a male donor with ankylosing spondylitis. CDR3 region: CASSLDPNSIYEQYF. The CDR3, as DNA: TGTGCCAGCAGCCTCGACCCAAATAGTATCTACGAGCAGTACTTC.